These 16 T cell receptor beta chains came from one sample sequenced in a study of blood T cell repertoires in COVID-19. Clones were sequenced by immunoSEQ multiplex PCR, and TCRdb holds only the in-frame ones, with some missing. Here the sample spans roughly 90,000 clones, around 85% being singletons. The sample consisted of peripheral blood. Source of these receptors: a man aged 80 or over with acute or convalescent COVID-19.

V usage is TRBV19 and J usage is TRBJ1-1, with no clear D. Germline lookup yields CDR1 LNHDA and CDR2 SQIVND (reference sequence). The CDR3 runs to 13 residues. The V end was cut by 1 base, the J end by 3 bases, with 6 bases between. The DNA for the CDR3 is TGTGCCAGTAGTATAGCGAGAGACACTGAAGCTTTCTTT. It encodes CASSIARDTEAFF.

The chain carries TRBV6-1 and TRBJ2-1, with D possibly being TRBD2 (6 bases). Germline V gene data show CDR1 as MNHNS and CDR2 as SASEGT. V lost 4 bases and J lost 5, with 27 bases in between. The CDR3 is made up of 19 amino acids. The CDR3 loop is CASSGGIGGVIQTNNEQFF. CDR3 sequence (DNA): TGTGCCAGCAGTGGCGGGATCGGCGGGGTGATACAGACTAACAATGAGCAGTTCTTC.

The rearrangement uses TRBV5-1 and TRBJ1-4, with a weak D call TRBD1 (5 bases). CDR1 and CDR2 from the germline V gene are SGHRS and YFSETQ. V lost 4 bases to trimming and J lost 2 bases, with 9 bases between them. The CDR3 covers 14 residues. The CDR3 sequence is CASSLRQTNEKLFF. For the CDR3, the DNA is TGCGCCAGCAGCCTACGACAGACTAATGAAAAACTGTTTTTT.

The J gene is TRBJ2-7, the V gene TRBV3-1 (or the pseudogene TRBV3-2), with 7 bases identical to TRBD1. Germline V gives CDR1 LGHDT, CDR2 YNNKEL (reference sequence). The CDR3 runs 14 residues. Unmatched junction bases numbered 4, after V lost 2 bases and J lost 3 bases. CDR3 sequence (DNA): TGTGCCAGCAGCCAACCGGACAGGAGCTACGAGCAGTACTTC. Its protein is CASSQPDRSYEQYF.

The rearrangement links TRBV7-3 to TRBJ2-1; D might be TRBD1 (6 bases). This CDR3 has 12 amino acids. Germline V lookup: CDR1 SGHTA, CDR2 FQGTGA. Trimming left V 5 bases short and J 8 bases short, with 10 bases between. CDR3 protein: CASSPGGDEQFF. The DNA of the CDR3 is TGTGCCAGCAGCCCTGGGGGCGATGAGCAGTTCTTC.

The chain carries TRBV7-9 and TRBJ2-1, with a weak D call TRBD2 (5 bases). Trimming removed 7 bases from V and 9 bases from J, with 16 bases in between. The germline V gene encodes CDR1 SEHNR and CDR2 FQNEAQ (reference sequence). This CDR3 region has 13 residues. CDR3 loop: CASTLPGMSEQFF. The CDR3 DNA sequence: TGTGCCAGCACGCTTCCGGGGATGAGTGAGCAGTTCTTC.

V is TRBV5-1 and J is TRBJ2-4, with TRBD1 as a possible D gene (5 bases). The CDR3 is 16 amino acids. Trimming took off 4 bases at V and 0 bases at J, with 14 bases between the two ends. The germline CDR1 and CDR2 sequences are SGHRS and YFSETQ. The DNA for the CDR3 is TGCGCCAGCAGCCTACCATCAGGGCTAGCCAAAAACATTCAGTACTTC. This gives the protein CASSLPSGLAKNIQYF.

The chain has TRBV4-3 and TRBJ1-3; 8 positions agree with TRBD1. CDR3 size: 15 residues. CDR1 and CDR2 from the germline V gene are LGHNA and YSLEER. V lost 1 base, J lost 6 bases, and 5 bases stayed unmatched. The DNA for the CDR3 is TGCGCCAGCAGCCAAGTGCAGGGGGCGAAAAACACCATATATTTT. It specifies CASSQVQGAKNTIYF.

The chain has TRBV11-1 and TRBJ1-2; no definite D call. This CDR3 is built from 13 residues. The germline V gene encodes CDR1 SGHAT and CDR2 FQDESV (reference sequence). The ends were cut back, 4 bases at V and 4 bases at J, with 10 bases in the middle. This CDR3 is CASSSDTSYGYTF. CDR3 nucleotides: TGTGCCAGCAGCTCCGACACCTCCTATGGCTACACCTTC. Filled out from reference TRBV11-1 and TRBJ1-2, the complete variable domain reads EAEVAQSPRYKITEKSQAVAFWCDPISGHATLYWYRQILGQGPELLVQFQDESVVDDSQLPKDRFSAERLKGVDSTLKIQPAELGDSAMYLCASSSDTSYGYTFGSGTRLTVV.

The V gene is TRBV2, the J gene TRBJ1-2; D remains ambiguous. Deletions cut 3 bases from V and 4 bases from J, with 3 bases between. The germline gives CDR1 SNHLY, CDR2 FYNNEI. The CDR3 length is 11 residues. CDR3 coding DNA: TGTGCCAGCAGTGACCGCTATGGCTACACCTTC. As protein: CASSDRYGYTF.

The CDR3 bases are TGTGCCATCAGTGATCCGACCGGGACCTACGAGCAGTACTTC. It specifies CAISDPTGTYEQYF. This chain connects TRBV10-3 to TRBJ2-7; perhaps TRBD2 as D (5 bases). V dropped 3 bases and J dropped 2 bases, with 11 bases sitting between them. Looked up from germline, CDR1 is ENHRY and CDR2 is SYGVKD. This CDR3 is 14 amino acids long.

The rearrangement uses TRBV10-1 and TRBJ1-1; D is possibly TRBD1 (5 bases). This CDR3 has 13 residues. Germline V gene lookup returns CDR1 WNHNN and CDR2 SYGVQD (reference sequence). With 4 bases removed from V and 1 base from J, the gap between germline ends came to 7 bases. CDR3: CASSVGPNTEAFF. CDR3 DNA sequence: TGCGCCAGCAGTGTGGGGCCGAACACTGAAGCTTTCTTT.

This rearrangement joins TRBV30 to TRBJ2-4; possible D gene TRBD2, 6 bases. Per germline, CDR1 GTSNPN and CDR2 SVGIG (reference sequence). CDR3 size: 14 residues. The V gene lost 2 bases and the J gene lost 7 bases, with 15 bases spanning the gap. CDR3 amino acids: CAWSTPGGSNIQYF. In nucleotides, the CDR3 is TGTGCCTGGAGTACCCCCGGGGGTTCGAACATTCAGTACTTC.

The chain uses TRBV9 and TRBJ2-5, with a possible D match to TRBD2 (5 bases). CDR1 SGDLS and CDR2 YYNGEE come from the germline V gene. This CDR3 spans 14 amino acids. Trimming left V 2 bases short and J 2 bases short, with 10 bases between. As DNA, the CDR3 is TGTGCCAGCAGCGTTCCCGGGGTGCAAGAGACCCAGTACTTC. Protein: CASSVPGVQETQYF.

V gene TRBV19 combines with J gene TRBJ1-2; TRBD1 aligns across 7 bases. The CDR3 is made up of 17 amino acids. The V segment lost 5 bases and the J segment 1 base; nucleotides outside the gene matches: 13. Germline lookup yields CDR1 LNHDA and CDR2 SQIVND (reference sequence). CDR3 sequence (DNA): TGTGCCAGTAGTCCCGGGACAGCCTTTAATTATAACTATGGCTACACCTTC. The encoded protein is CASSPGTAFNYNYGYTF.

The chain employs TRBV19 and TRBJ1-1; 8 positions agree with TRBD1. Germline V CDR1 and CDR2: LNHDA, SQIVND (reference sequence). Unmatched junction bases numbered 10, after V lost 7 bases and J lost 6 bases. CDR3 length equals 14 residues. Here the CDR3 reads CASIEGQAFSEAFF. The CDR3 bases are TGTGCCAGTATCGAGGGACAGGCGTTCTCTGAAGCTTTCTTT.